This T cell receptor beta chain emerged from a study of blood T cell repertoires in COVID-19. Study information: From the United States, Italy and Spain came samples of acute and convalescent COVID-19.

TCRdb's table, derived via immunoSEQ multiplex PCR, lists solely in-frame clones and lacks some. This table holds around 65,000 clones, about nine tenths found once. This TCR derives from a human donor in a cohort sampled during active COVID-19. The sample consisted of peripheral blood.

CDR3 sequence: CASSCEETQYF. CDR3 nucleotide sequence: TGTGCCAGCAGTTGCGAAGAGACCCAGTACTTC. This chain connects TRBV12-3 or TRBV12-4 to TRBJ2-5; D is unclear. CDR3 size: 11 residues. Trimming left V 4 bases short and J 3 bases short, with 3 bases between.